This T cell receptor beta chain is drawn from a study of OX40 agonist ivuxolimab in advanced cancers. Using immunoSEQ multiplex PCR, the repertoire was profiled, and TCRdb retains in-frame clones only, with some absent. The data hold under 70,000 clones, with approximately 92% observed a single time. On this clone itself: Its antigen is unknown.

General study findings and limits: Relative to CD4+, CD8+ T cells held more expanded clones on average. Some patients without response likewise showed low normalized clonal expansion.

The CDR3 extends over 15 amino acids. Trimming stripped 4 bases from V and 6 bases from J, with 16 bases between. Germline values: CDR1 SGHDT, CDR2 YYEEEE. The source was CD4+ or CD8+ T cells sorted from blood, collected in a trial of the OX40 agonist ivuxolimab. This clonotype originated in an adult with an advanced solid tumor such as melanoma, head and neck, liver or kidney cancer. The chain uses TRBV5-6 and TRBJ2-2, with D perhaps being TRBD1 or TRBD2 (5 bases each). The CDR3: CASSRDPPAPGELFF. The CDR3 region has the DNA TGTGCCAGCAGCCGGGACCCACCTGCGCCCGGGGAGCTGTTTTTT. The full variable domain, completed using reference TRBV5-6 and TRBJ2-2, is DAGVTQSPTHLIKTRGQQVTLRCSPKSGHDTVSWYQQALGQGPQFIFQYYEEEERQRGNFPDRFSGHQFPNYSSELNVNALLLGDSALYLCASSRDPPAPGELFFGEGSRLTVL.